Listed here are 17 T cell receptor beta chains from one sample, sequenced in a study of cytomegalovirus exposure and HLA in healthy donors. With 60 Vbeta and 13 Jbeta primers, the PCR was carried out. Clones were read by immunoSEQ multiplex PCR, and TCRdb kept only the in-frame ones, dropping some. Of 120,000 or so clones listed, approximately 87% are singletons. The specimen was PBMCs. Every receptor here comes from a man aged 18 to 29 in good health and CMV-seropositive.

This clone was detected a few times. The V and J genes are TRBV6-5 and TRBJ1-5; 12 nucleotides agree with TRBD1. Germline CDR1 and CDR2: MNHEY and SVGAGI. V lost 6 bases, J lost 6 bases, and 6 bases stayed unmatched. CDR3 length equals 15 residues. CDR3 sequence (DNA): TGTGCCAGCAGCCGGGACAGGGGGCTAGGTCAGCCCCAGCATTTT. Translation: CASSRDRGLGQPQHF.

The chain employs TRBV4-1 and TRBJ1-1, with D perhaps matching TRBD1 (5 bases). CDR1 and CDR2 from the germline V gene are MGHRA and YSYEKL. The germline V and J ends were trimmed by 6 bases and 4 bases, with 24 bases remaining between them. This CDR3 has 17 residues. CDR3 residues: CASRPILGRGGTTEAFF. The CDR3, as DNA: TGCGCCAGCAGGCCAATATTGGGTAGGGGAGGGACCACTGAAGCTTTCTTT.

The V and J genes are TRBV19 and TRBJ2-1; perhaps TRBD1 as D (5 bases). Germline values: CDR1 LNHDA, CDR2 SQIVND (reference sequence). The length of the CDR3 is 13 residues. V dropped 4 bases and J dropped 6 bases, with 10 bases sitting between them. CDR3 residues: CASSTGHLNEQFF. In DNA form, the CDR3 reads TGTGCCAGTAGTACCGGACACCTCAATGAGCAGTTCTTC. Together with reference TRBV19 and TRBJ2-1, the CDR3 gives the full variable domain: DGGITQSPKYLFRKEGQNVTLSCEQNLNHDAMYWYRQDPGQGLRLIYYSQIVNDFQKGDIAEGYSVSREKKESFPLTVTSAQKNPTAFYLCASSTGHLNEQFFGPGTRLTVL.

This rearrangement joins TRBV21-1 to TRBJ1-2. TRBV21-1 is a known pseudogene. The CDR3 covers 14 residues. CDR3 DNA: TGTGCCAGCAGCAAGGGGCCAGCGGGCGATGGCTACACCTTC. It specifies CASSKGPAGDGYTF.

This chain uses TRBV5-4 with TRBJ2-1, with 9 bases matching TRBD2. CDR3 length: 14 amino acids. The trim removed 5 bases at V and 6 bases at J, leaving 6 bases unmatched. Germline CDR1 SGHNT, CDR2 YYREEE (reference sequence). The CDR3 DNA follows: TGTGCCAGCAGTCCGGGACTAGCACTCAATGAGCAGTTCTTC. This gives the protein CASSPGLALNEQFF. Looking up the rest from reference TRBV5-4 and TRBJ2-1 gives the full variable domain: ETGVTQSPTHLIKTRGQQVTLRCSSQSGHNTVSWYQQALGQGPQFIFQYYREEENGRGNFPPRFSGLQFPNYSSELNVNALELDDSALYLCASSPGLALNEQFFGPGTRLTVL.

The chain employs TRBV6-1 and TRBJ1-4, with 9 bases aligning to TRBD1. This CDR3 is built from 14 residues. J gave up 11 bases and V 7 bases, and 11 bases lay outside the gene matches. CDR1 MNHNS and CDR2 SASEGT come from the germline V gene. The CDR3, as DNA: TGTGCCAGCACTCGGAGGGACAGGGCCGAGAAACTGTTTTTT. Translated: CASTRRDRAEKLFF.

The rearrangement joins TRBV30 to TRBJ1-3; tentatively, D is TRBD1 (5 bases). Germline values: CDR1 GTSNPN, CDR2 SVGIG (reference sequence). V lost 1 base and J 4 bases, leaving 5 bases between the germline ends. This CDR3 has 12 amino acids. The CDR3 here is CAWSGTGNTIYF. The CDR3 bases are TGTGCCTGGAGTGGGACAGGAAACACCATATATTTT.

CDR3 loop: CASSGYGVEQYF. CDR3 coding DNA: TGTGCCAGCAGCGGCTACGGGGTCGAGCAGTACTTC. This chain uses TRBV9 with TRBJ2-7, with D tentatively TRBD2 (5 bases). The CDR3 length is 12 residues. CDR1 and CDR2 from the germline V gene are SGDLS and YYNGEE. The V end was cut by 3 bases, the J end by 6 bases, with 10 bases between.

This rearrangement joins TRBV4-1 to TRBJ2-3, with 10 bases that match TRBD2. The CDR3 sequence is 18 residues long. V was clipped by 0 bases and J by 4 bases; unmatched bases: 10. Germline loops: CDR1 MGHRA, CDR2 YSYEKL. In nucleotides, the CDR3 is TGCGCCAGCAGCCAAGATCTTAGAAGCGGGGGGGTTGCAGATACGCAGTATTTT. Its protein is CASSQDLRSGGVADTQYF.

The chain combines TRBV18 with TRBJ2-1, with D possibly TRBD1 on 5 matching bases. Germline loops: CDR1 KGHSH, CDR2 LQKENI. The CDR3 consists of 15 residues. V lost 3 bases and J 9 bases, leaving 18 bases between the germline ends. In DNA, the CDR3 is TGTGCCAGCTCACCTCCTCAGGGATGGTCAAGTGAGCAGTTCTTC. Its protein is CASSPPQGWSSEQFF. Using reference TRBV18 and TRBJ2-1 for the parts outside the CDR3, the full variable domain is NAGVMQNPRHLVRRRGQEARLRCSPMKGHSHVYWYRQLPEEGLKFMVYLQKENIIDESGMPKERFSAEFPKEGPSILRIQQVVRGDSAAYFCASSPPQGWSSEQFFGPGTRLTVL.

J is TRBJ2-1 and V is TRBV4-1; 10 bases agree with TRBD2. V lost 0 bases, J lost 9 bases, and 5 bases stayed unmatched. Per the germline V gene, CDR1 is MGHRA and CDR2 is YSYEKL. The CDR3 is 15 amino acids. The CDR3 loop reads CASSQERTSGSEQFF. In DNA, the CDR3 is TGCGCCAGCAGCCAAGAAAGGACTAGCGGTAGTGAGCAGTTCTTC.

V usage is TRBV6-6 and J usage is TRBJ1-2; no clear D. Germline CDR1 reads MNHNY; CDR2 reads SVGAGI (reference sequence). CDR3 length: 15 amino acids. The ends were cut back, 4 bases at V and 0 bases at J, with 12 bases in the middle. CDR3 sequence reads: CASSSTGRTNYGYTF. DNA for the CDR3: TGTGCCAGCAGTTCCACGGGAAGGACTAACTATGGCTACACCTTC.

This sequence joins TRBV27 and TRBJ1-4, with D uncertain. Germline-derived CDR1 and CDR2 are MNHEY and SMNVEV (reference sequence). The CDR3 is 15 amino acids. V gave up 3 bases and J gave up 0 bases, with 8 bases separating them. CDR3 DNA: TGTGCCAGCAGTTTCAACTTAGCAACTAATGAAAAACTGTTTTTT. Amino acids: CASSFNLATNEKLFF.

This clone appeared once. J is TRBJ2-1 and V is TRBV4-1, with D tentatively TRBD1 (6 bases). V dropped 6 bases and J dropped 9 bases, with 12 bases sitting between them. This CDR3 has 12 residues. From germline, CDR1 is MGHRA and CDR2 YSYEKL. CDR3 coding DNA: TGCGCCAGCAGTTGGGTAGGGGGTGAGCAGTTCTTC. Protein sequence: CASSWVGGEQFF.

The chain recombines TRBV4-1 with TRBJ2-7; perhaps TRBD1 as D (6 bases). The CDR3 length is 15 residues. CDR1 and CDR2 (germline): MGHRA, YSYEKL. V was pared by 4 bases and J by 0 bases, with 13 bases between. Here the CDR3 DNA reads TGCGCCAGCAGCCCTGCGGAAGGGGGCTCCTACGAGCAGTACTTC. As protein: CASSPAEGGSYEQYF.

CDR3 DNA sequence: TGTGCCAGCAGCTTAGGAGGGGGGGCCGGTCAGCCCCAGCATTTT. It is translated as CASSLGGGAGQPQHF. This chain links TRBV7-9 with TRBJ1-5, with a possible D match to TRBD1 (6 bases). CDR3 size: 15 residues. Trimming took off 1 base at V and 6 bases at J, with 13 bases between the two ends. The germline CDR1 and CDR2 sequences are SEHNR and FQNEAQ (reference sequence).

The V call is TRBV6-1, the J call TRBJ1-5, with a possible D match to TRBD1 (5 bases). This CDR3 has 15 residues. V shed 3 bases and J shed 2 bases, with 11 bases lying between them. Per germline, CDR1 MNHNS and CDR2 SASEGT. CDR3 sequence (DNA): TGTGCCAGCAGTGATCTGACAGTGCGCAATCAGCCCCAGCATTTT. Its protein product is CASSDLTVRNQPQHF.